This TCR beta chain appears in the sequencing data of a study of response to subunit inactivated influenza vaccine. This clonotype occurred many times. One entry per CDR3 protein, called by TCRdb with MiXCR from the RT-PCR reads. The data contain about 610,000 distinct CDR3 sequences, 12% to 15% of them singletons. The sequences come from PBMCs from blood, collected about 12 days after vaccination. This TCR came from a man aged 50-60 years who received an inactivated influenza vaccine.

The CDR3 DNA follows: TGCAGTGCTCGGCAGGGACCGCCGTCCATGCCCCAGCATTTT. Amino acids: CSARQGPPSMPQHF. The genes are TRBV20-1 and TRBJ1-5; possibly TRBD1 for D (5 bases). Trimming shortened V by 5 bases and J by 9 bases, and 20 bases separated the two germline ends. In germline, CDR1 is DFQATT, CDR2 SNEGSKA (reference sequence). This CDR3 region has 14 residues.